This T cell receptor beta chain was observed in a study of T cells after yellow fever vaccination. Points from the study as a whole: The CD4 and CD8 compartments had a small share of their clonotypes in common. After the booster, approximately 96% of CD4 and roughly nine tenths of CD8 primary-response clones were re-detected. In FACS-sorted repertoires, abundant clonotypes from the bulk population could appear as contaminants.

This CDR3 has 16 residues. V lost 5 bases to trimming and J lost 8 bases; unmatched junction nucleotides: 9. Germline lookup yields CDR1 MNHEY and CDR2 SMNVEV (reference sequence). This clonotype has at least ten counts. Its target is not known. For TCR, cDNA came from 5'RACE template switching, which added a universal primer site and UMIs. Using its own MiXCR run on the 5' RACE reads, TCRdb lists one record per CDR3 protein. Among some 220,000 distinct CDR3 sequences listed, under 3.5% were seen once. The source is a man between 18 and 29 years old who received the YFV17D yellow fever vaccine. The starting material was CD4+ T cells sorted from PBMCs, obtained 10 days after the yellow fever booster vaccination. This chain uses TRBV27 with TRBJ1-6; TRBD1 agrees at 10 bases. The CDR3 loop is CASSPKTGGIDSPLHF. As DNA, the CDR3 is TGTGCCAGCAGTCCCAAGACAGGGGGCATCGATTCACCCCTCCACTTT.